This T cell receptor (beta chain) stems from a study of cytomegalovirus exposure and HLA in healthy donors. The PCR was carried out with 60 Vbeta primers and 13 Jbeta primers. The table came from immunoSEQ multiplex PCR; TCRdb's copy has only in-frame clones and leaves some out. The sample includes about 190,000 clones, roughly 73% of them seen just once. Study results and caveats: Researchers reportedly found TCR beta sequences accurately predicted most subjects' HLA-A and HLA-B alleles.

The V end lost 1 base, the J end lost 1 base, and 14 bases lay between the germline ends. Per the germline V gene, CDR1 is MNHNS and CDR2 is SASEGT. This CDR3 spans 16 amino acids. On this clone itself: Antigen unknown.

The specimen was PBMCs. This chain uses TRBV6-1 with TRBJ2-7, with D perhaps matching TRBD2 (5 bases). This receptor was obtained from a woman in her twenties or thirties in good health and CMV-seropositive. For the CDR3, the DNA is TGTGCCAGCAGTGAAGATTCTAGGCCGGGGTCCTACGAGCAGTACTTC. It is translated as CASSEDSRPGSYEQYF.